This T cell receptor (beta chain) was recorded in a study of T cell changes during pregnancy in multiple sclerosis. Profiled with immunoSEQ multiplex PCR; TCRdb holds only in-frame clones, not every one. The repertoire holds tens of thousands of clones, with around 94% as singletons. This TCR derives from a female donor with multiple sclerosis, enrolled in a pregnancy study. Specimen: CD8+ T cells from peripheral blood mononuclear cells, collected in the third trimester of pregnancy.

The CDR3: CASSSKTSGRNGELFF. CDR3 DNA: TGCGCCAGCAGCTCGAAGACTAGCGGGAGGAACGGGGAGCTGTTTTTT. The V call is TRBV5-1, the J call TRBJ2-2; 13 nucleotides agree with TRBD2. J was trimmed by 7 bases and V by 3 bases; bases with no gene match: 6. Germline CDR1 is SGHRS and CDR2 is YFSETQ. The CDR3 length is 16 residues.